The 27 T cell receptor beta chains given below trace back to one sample, sequenced in a study of T cell responses to AZD1222 COVID-19 vaccine. The method was immunoSEQ multiplex PCR; TCRdb's version includes in-frame clones alone and lacks a portion of them. The table records some 97,000 clones, around nine tenths of them present only once. The starting material was peripheral blood, obtained on day 0 of AZD1222 vaccination. The receptors originated from an adult in good health.

The CDR3: CASSRDLNSPLHF. CDR3 DNA: TGTGCCAGCAGCCGGGACCTTAATTCACCCCTCCACTTT. The rearrangement links TRBV6-5 to TRBJ1-6, with TRBD1 as a possible D gene (5 bases). Trimming removed 6 bases from V and 6 bases from J, with 9 bases in between. The CDR3 has 13 amino acids. From germline, CDR1 is MNHEY and CDR2 SVGAGI.

This chain links TRBV15 with TRBJ1-2; TRBD1 is a possible D gene (5 bases). Germline V CDR1 and CDR2: LNHNV, YYDKDF (reference sequence). This CDR3 contains 14 residues. V dropped 0 bases and J dropped 4 bases, with 9 bases sitting between them. Here the CDR3 DNA reads TGTGCCACCAGCAGAGAGCGGGGGAGCTATGGCTACACCTTC. The encoded protein is CATSRERGSYGYTF.

The J gene is TRBJ2-5, the V gene TRBV18; no clear D gene. The CDR3 is 16 amino acids. Germline V gene data show CDR1 as KGHSH and CDR2 as LQKENI. V gave up 3 bases and J gave up 0 bases, with 14 bases separating them. The chain's CDR3 is CASSPLDIQYQETQYF. The CDR3 nucleotides are TGTGCCAGCTCACCCCTTGACATCCAGTACCAAGAGACCCAGTACTTC.

The chain has TRBV6-5 and TRBJ2-3, with 7 bases lining up with TRBD2. Unmatched junction bases numbered 11, after V lost 6 bases and J lost 5 bases. From germline, CDR1 is MNHEY and CDR2 SVGAGI. The CDR3 covers 15 residues. The CDR3 bases are TGTGCCAGCAGATTTGGACTAGACGGGGGAGATACGCAGTATTTT. Translating gives CASRFGLDGGDTQYF.

The CDR3 nucleotides are TGTGCCAGCAGCCGATACAGGGGCACCGGGGAGCTGTTTTTT. Residues: CASSRYRGTGELFF. The chain links TRBV27 to TRBJ2-2, with 7 nucleotides matching TRBD1. CDR3 length: 14 residues. Germline values: CDR1 MNHEY, CDR2 SMNVEV (reference sequence). Trimming cost V 6 bases and J 4 bases; bases outside gene matches: 5.

The chain has TRBV5-1 and TRBJ1-2; no firm D call. V lost 2 bases, J lost 10 bases, and 12 bases lay in between. Germline V gene data show CDR1 as SGHRS and CDR2 as YFSETQ. CDR3 length: 12 residues. CDR3 sequence reads: CASSLERADYTF. CDR3 coding DNA: TGCGCCAGCAGCTTAGAGAGGGCCGACTACACCTTC.

The rearrangement uses TRBV4-2 and TRBJ1-3; D unclear. The length of the CDR3 is 16 residues. The V end lost 0 bases, the J end lost 0 bases, and 9 bases lay between the germline ends. Germline CDR1 LGHNA, CDR2 YNFKEQ. The CDR3 region has the DNA TGTGCCAGCAGCCAAGAGGCCGCGACCTCTGGAAACACCATATATTTT. Translated, it gives CASSQEAATSGNTIYF.

Concerning this clone: This clone may be a read error of a much larger clone one base away. This sequence joins TRBV3-1 (or the pseudogene TRBV3-2) and TRBJ2-3; D unresolved. The germline V and J ends were trimmed by 4 bases and 2 bases, with 1 base remaining between them. The CDR3 covers 11 residues. Germline V gives CDR1 LGHDT, CDR2 YNNKEL (reference sequence). The CDR3 coding sequence is TGTGCCAGCAGCCTCACAGATACGCAGTATTTT. Its protein product is CASSLTDTQYF.

CDR3 coding DNA: TGTGCCAGCAGTTTATCGCGGGGGGACACTGAAGCTTTCTTT. Residues: CASSLSRGDTEAFF. This chain connects TRBV27 to TRBJ1-1; D might be TRBD1 (5 bases). Germline V gene data show CDR1 as MNHEY and CDR2 as SMNVEV (reference sequence). CDR3 length: 14 amino acids. With 0 bases removed from V and 3 bases from J, the gap between germline ends came to 8 bases.

The genes are TRBV6-2 or TRBV6-3 and TRBJ1-5; D might be TRBD1 (5 bases). CDR1 and CDR2 (germline): MNHEY, SVGEGT. The germline V and J ends were trimmed by 5 bases and 7 bases, with 12 bases remaining between them. The CDR3 totals 13 residues. The CDR3 DNA reads TGTGCCAGCAGTGCCAGGGTGGAACAGCCCCAGCATTTT. Translating it yields CASSARVEQPQHF.

The chain joins TRBV11-2 to TRBJ2-1; 7 nucleotides align to TRBD1. Germline V gene sequence: CDR1 SGHAT, CDR2 FQNNGV. This CDR3 comprises 15 residues. V shed 3 bases and J 6 bases; nucleotides not matched to a gene: 8. CDR3 residues: CASSFTHDRANEQFF. CDR3 sequence (DNA): TGTGCCAGCAGCTTTACTCACGACAGGGCCAATGAGCAGTTCTTC.

CDR3 bases: TGTGCCAGCAGCTTAACGTCCGGGGCGGCGGAAGCTTTCTTT. Its translation is CASSLTSGAAEAFF. The V call is TRBV7-9, the J call TRBJ1-1; D might be TRBD1 (5 bases). The CDR3 runs 14 residues. Germline CDR1 SEHNR, CDR2 FQNEAQ (reference sequence). Trimming stripped 2 bases from V and 8 bases from J, with 15 bases between.

This chain connects TRBV6-6 to TRBJ1-2; D not certain. Germline CDR1 reads MNHNY; CDR2 reads SVGAGI (reference sequence). The CDR3 consists of 11 residues. The V end was cut by 6 bases, the J end by 10 bases, with 12 bases between. The CDR3 DNA sequence: TGTGCCAGCAGAATCGAGAGAAACTACACCTTC. It yields the protein CASRIERNYTF.

The chain employs TRBV30 and TRBJ2-7; D may be TRBD1 (5 bases). V lost 1 base to trimming and J lost 1 base, with 17 bases between them. Germline CDR1 and CDR2: GTSNPN and SVGIG (reference sequence). The CDR3 has 16 amino acids. The CDR3 spells CAWSGRMGPISYEQYF. For the CDR3, the DNA is TGTGCCTGGAGTGGACGGATGGGGCCCATATCCTACGAGCAGTACTTC.

The chain combines TRBV3-1 (or the pseudogene TRBV3-2) with TRBJ1-2; TRBD1 might be the D (6 bases). The length of the CDR3 is 15 residues. Trimming took 4 bases from V and 4 from J, leaving 16 bases between them. The germline V gene encodes CDR1 LGHDT and CDR2 YNNKEL (reference sequence). CDR3 loop: CASSRQTGGSYGYTF. CDR3 nucleotide sequence: TGTGCCAGCAGCCGTCAGACAGGCGGTAGCTATGGCTACACCTTC.

V and J are TRBV6-5 and TRBJ2-5, with D perhaps being TRBD1 or TRBD2 (5 bases each). Germline assignment: CDR1 MNHEY and CDR2 SVGAGI. This CDR3 contains 14 residues. Trimming took off 11 bases at V and 4 bases at J, with 20 bases between the two ends. This CDR3 reads CAGLALGTGETQYF. CDR3 DNA: TGTGCCGGTTTAGCCCTGGGGACGGGAGAGACCCAGTACTTC.

This chain uses TRBV2 with TRBJ2-7, with D unresolved. The CDR3 loop spans 11 amino acids. V gave up 8 bases and J gave up 4 bases, with 9 bases separating them. CDR1 is SNHLY and CDR2 is FYNNEI in the germline V gene. The CDR3 spells CASSLLYEQYF. The CDR3, as DNA: TGTGCCAGCTCGCTGCTATACGAGCAGTACTTC.

V usage is TRBV6-6 and J usage is TRBJ2-7; TRBD1 agrees at 8 bases. The CDR3 extends over 15 amino acids. The germline CDR1 and CDR2 sequences are MNHNY and SVGAGI (reference sequence). V lost 1 base and J lost 3; bases outside the gene matches: 5. The CDR3: CASSYYGQGGYEQYF. In DNA form, the CDR3 reads TGTGCCAGCAGTTACTACGGACAGGGTGGCTACGAGCAGTACTTC.

This clone was picked up a small number of times. This chain joins TRBV7-9 and TRBJ1-3, with unresolved D. Trimming took 5 bases from V and 4 from J, leaving 18 bases between them. The CDR3 runs to 16 residues. Germline V gene sequence: CDR1 SEHNR, CDR2 FQNEAQ (reference sequence). The CDR3 region is CASSRRGGLGGNTIYF. DNA for the CDR3: TGTGCCAGCAGCCGCCGGGGAGGGCTAGGGGGAAACACCATATATTTT. Using reference TRBV7-9 and TRBJ1-3 for the parts outside the CDR3, the full variable domain is DTGVSQNPRHKITKRGQNVTFRCDPISEHNRLYWYRQTLGQGPEFLTYFQNEAQLEKSRLLSDRFSAERPKGSFSTLEIQRTEQGDSAMYLCASSRRGGLGGNTIYFGEGSWLTVV.

CDR3 coding DNA: TGTGCCAGCAGTGGGTCGGGGGGGCCCTACAATGAGCAGTTCTTC. Its translation: CASSGSGGPYNEQFF. The genes are TRBV6-4 and TRBJ2-1; 8 nucleotides align to TRBD2. V dropped 4 bases and J dropped 2; count of bases not matched to a gene: 4. The germline CDR1 and CDR2 sequences are MRHNA and SNTAGT. CDR3 length equals 15 residues.

V usage is TRBV15 and J usage is TRBJ2-3; 8 positions agree with TRBD2. Germline V lookup: CDR1 LNHNV, CDR2 YYDKDF (reference sequence). Trimming took 2 bases from V and 1 from J; bases not matched to a gene: 11. The CDR3 spans 18 residues. The chain's CDR3 is CATSRITSGPIRTDTQYF. CDR3 coding DNA: TGTGCCACCAGCAGAATAACTAGCGGACCTATCCGCACAGATACGCAGTATTTT.

The genes are TRBV29-1 and TRBJ2-7; TRBD1 aligns across 8 bases. Germline CDR1 SQVTM, CDR2 ANQGSEA. The CDR3 spans 13 residues. Losses at the gene ends were 5 bases for V and 1 base for J; bases not matched to a gene: 4. CDR3 loop: CSVTRTGSYEQYF. Written as DNA, the CDR3 is TGCAGCGTTACAAGGACAGGGTCCTACGAGCAGTACTTC.

This clone was observed a single time. J is TRBJ2-6 and V is TRBV6-2 or TRBV6-3, with D tentatively TRBD1 (6 bases). The CDR3 extends over 15 amino acids. CDR1 is MNHEY, CDR2 SVGEGT, per germline. V was cut by 5 bases and J by 2 bases, with 10 bases left in between. CDR3 DNA sequence: TGTGCCAGCAGTCTAAACAGGGCTGGGGCCAACGTCCTGACTTTC. Translated: CASSLNRAGANVLTF.

V usage is TRBV6-5 and J usage is TRBJ2-6; TRBD1 might be the D (5 bases). Germline CDR1 is MNHEY and CDR2 is SVGAGI. The CDR3 covers 16 residues. V shed 0 bases and J shed 4 bases, with 10 bases lying between them. The CDR3 bases are TGTGCCAGCAGTTACTCCAGGGCAGGGGGGGCCAACGTCCTGACTTTC. Translation: CASSYSRAGGANVLTF.

This rearrangement joins TRBV6-6 to TRBJ1-1, with D possibly TRBD1 on 6 matching bases. Germline lookup yields CDR1 MNHNY and CDR2 SVGAGI (reference sequence). This CDR3 is 13 amino acids long. The ends were cut back, 0 bases at V and 9 bases at J, with 11 bases in the middle. DNA of the CDR3: TGTGCCAGCAGTTACTCGACAGGAACTCAAGCTTTCTTT. It yields the protein CASSYSTGTQAFF.

The CDR3 DNA reads as TGTGCCAGCAGCTTGGTGGGACAGGGCTCCTACGAGCAGTACTTC. Translating gives CASSLVGQGSYEQYF. The rearrangement links TRBV5-4 to TRBJ2-7; TRBD1 agrees at 9 bases. The CDR3 totals 15 residues. J was trimmed by 0 bases and V by 0 bases; bases with no gene match: 1. Per the germline V gene, CDR1 is SGHNT and CDR2 is YYREEE (reference sequence).

The rearrangement joins TRBV6-1 to TRBJ2-1, with a weak D call TRBD1 (6 bases). V shed 5 bases and J shed 0 bases, with 11 bases lying between them. The CDR3 contains 15 residues. CDR1 is MNHNS and CDR2 is SASEGT in the germline V gene. The CDR3 spells CASSHSRGSYNEQFF. The CDR3 DNA sequence: TGTGCCAGCAGTCATTCCAGGGGCTCCTACAATGAGCAGTTCTTC.